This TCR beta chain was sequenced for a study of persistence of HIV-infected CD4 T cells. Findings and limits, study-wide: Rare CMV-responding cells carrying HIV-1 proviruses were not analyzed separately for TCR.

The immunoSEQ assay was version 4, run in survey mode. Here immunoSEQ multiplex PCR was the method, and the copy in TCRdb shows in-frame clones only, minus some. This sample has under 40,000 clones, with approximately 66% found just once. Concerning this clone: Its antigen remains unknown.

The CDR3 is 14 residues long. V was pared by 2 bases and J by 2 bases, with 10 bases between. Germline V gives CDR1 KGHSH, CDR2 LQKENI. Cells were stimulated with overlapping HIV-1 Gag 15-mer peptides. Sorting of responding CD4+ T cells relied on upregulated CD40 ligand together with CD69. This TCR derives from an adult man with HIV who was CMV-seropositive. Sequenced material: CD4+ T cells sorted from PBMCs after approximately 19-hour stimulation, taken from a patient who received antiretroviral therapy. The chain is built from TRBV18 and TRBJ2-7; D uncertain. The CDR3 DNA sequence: TGTGCCAGCTCACCAGGGCAGCCGACCTACGAGCAGTACTTC. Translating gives CASSPGQPTYEQYF.